Below are 4 T cell receptor beta chains sequenced from a single sample in a study of blood T cell repertoires in COVID-19. Clones were sequenced by immunoSEQ multiplex PCR, and TCRdb holds only the in-frame ones, with some missing. Among nearly 250,000 clones listed, approximately 80% were seen once. What was sequenced was peripheral blood. The receptors were sampled from a woman older than 75 with acute or convalescent COVID-19.

The chain links TRBV11-1 to TRBJ2-5; 10 nucleotides agree with TRBD2. The germline V gene has CDR1 SGHAT and CDR2 FQDESV (reference sequence). CDR3 length: 16 amino acids. Losses at the gene ends were 3 bases for V and 4 bases for J; bases not matched to a gene: 8. CDR3 coding DNA: TGTGCCAGCAGCTTTGAGGTAGCGGGGGGACGAGAGACCCAGTACTTC. Translating gives CASSFEVAGGRETQYF.

The chain joins TRBV27 to TRBJ1-3; D is perhaps TRBD1 (6 bases). CDR1 MNHEY and CDR2 SMNVEV come from the germline V gene (reference sequence). Trimming removed 6 bases at V and 2 bases at J, with 11 bases between. CDR3 length equals 14 residues. In nucleotides, the CDR3 is TGTGCCAGCAGGACGACAGGTACTGGAAACACCATATATTTT. Its protein product is CASRTTGTGNTIYF.

In DNA form, the CDR3 reads TGTGCCAGCAGTGAATTAACCAGGGGAACCGAGCAGTACTTC. It is translated as CASSELTRGTEQYF. V gene TRBV2 combines with J gene TRBJ2-7, with TRBD1 as a possible D gene (6 bases). This CDR3 contains 14 residues. The germline gives CDR1 SNHLY, CDR2 FYNNEI. V gave up 2 bases and J gave up 6 bases, with 14 bases separating them.

The genes are TRBV3-1 (or the pseudogene TRBV3-2) and TRBJ2-1; a weak D match, TRBD1 (5 bases). The germline V gene encodes CDR1 LGHDT and CDR2 YNNKEL (reference sequence). Trimming removed 0 bases from V and 7 bases from J, with 16 bases in between. The CDR3 length is 16 residues. The CDR3 DNA sequence: TGTGCCAGCAGCCAAGACCCCGGAAGAGCAGGGAATGAGCAGTTCTTC. Encoded protein: CASSQDPGRAGNEQFF.